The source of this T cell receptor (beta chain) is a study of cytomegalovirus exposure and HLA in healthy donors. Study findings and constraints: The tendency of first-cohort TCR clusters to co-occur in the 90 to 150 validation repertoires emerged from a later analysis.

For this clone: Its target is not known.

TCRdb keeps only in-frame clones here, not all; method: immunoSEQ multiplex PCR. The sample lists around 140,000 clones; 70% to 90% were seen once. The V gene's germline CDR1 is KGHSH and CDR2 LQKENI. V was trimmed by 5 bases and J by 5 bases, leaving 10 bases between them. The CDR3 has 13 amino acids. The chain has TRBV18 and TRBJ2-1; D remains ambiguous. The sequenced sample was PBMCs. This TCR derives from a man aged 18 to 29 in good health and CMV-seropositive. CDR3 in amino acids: CASSSLENNEQFF. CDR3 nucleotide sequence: TGTGCCAGCTCATCTTTAGAAAACAATGAGCAGTTCTTC.